This is a list of T cell receptor beta chains from one sample in a study of beta chain features in type 1 diabetes. The protocol was immunoSEQ multiplex PCR, while the TCRdb copy is restricted to in-frame clones and leaves out a portion. The profile shows 970,000 or so clones, about a sixth of them singletons. Sequencing input: naive CD4+ T cells from blood. These TCRs come from a woman between 18 and 29 years old in good health. Both conserved end residues are part of each CDR3. The order of the fields is D gene, V gene, CDR3 length, J gene, clone size, CDR3 protein, CDR3 DNA. The D gene is left open where the match is weak. A row's size may be missing; if present it is once, few, many or a size class.

D: TRBD2
V: TRBV9
length: 16
J: TRBJ2-2
size: NA
CDR3: CASSPGLAGYTGELFF
DNA: TGTGCCAGCAGCCCAGGACTAGCGGGGTACACCGGGGAGCTGTTTTTT

D: TRBD2
V: TRBV5-1
length: 16
J: TRBJ2-1
size: few
CDR3: CASSPAGLAGYNEQFF
DNA: TGCGCCAGCAGCCCTGCAGGACTAGCGGGATACAATGAGCAGTTCTTC

D: NA
V: TRBV7-3
length: 15
J: TRBJ2-1
size: few
CDR3: CASSQGPVMYNEQFF
DNA: TGTGCCAGCTCTCAGGGACCGGTCATGTACAATGAGCAGTTCTTC

D: NA
V: TRBV2
length: 13
J: TRBJ1-1
size: NA
CDR3: CASSSLPDSGAFF
DNA: TGTGCCAGCAGTTCACTTCCGGACAGTGGAGCTTTCTTT

D: NA
V: TRBV5-4
length: 11
J: TRBJ1-1
size: NA
CDR3: CASSQNTEAFF
DNA: TGTGCCAGCAGCCAGAACACTGAAGCTTTCTTT

D: NA
V: TRBV14
length: 13
J: TRBJ2-7
size: NA
CDR3: CASSHDGRYEQYF
DNA: TGTGCCAGCAGCCACGACGGAAGATACGAGCAGTACTTC

D: NA
V: TRBV2
length: 14
J: TRBJ2-7
size: NA
CDR3: CASSVGARNYEQYF
DNA: TGTGCCAGCAGTGTAGGCGCACGCAACTACGAGCAGTACTTC

D: NA
V: TRBV6-5
length: 14
J: TRBJ1-5
size: NA
CDR3: CASSYTGVNQPQHF
DNA: TGTGCCAGCAGTTATACAGGAGTCAATCAGCCCCAGCATTTT

D: NA
V: TRBV19
length: 16
J: TRBJ2-4
size: few
CDR3: CASSRGTGTAKNIQYF
DNA: TGTGCCAGTAGTAGGGGGACCGGGACAGCCAAAAACATTCAGTACTTC

D: TRBD2
V: TRBV12-5
length: 22
J: TRBJ2-5
size: few
CDR3: CASGPLHTWEGVFGGWVETQYF
DNA: TGTGCTAGTGGCCCGCTCCATACCTGGGAGGGCGTGTTTGGGGGTTGGGTAGAGACCCAGTACTTC

D: TRBD2
V: TRBV7-2
length: 16
J: TRBJ2-1
size: NA
CDR3: CASSSRTSGSFSEQFF
DNA: TGTGCCAGCAGCTCGAGGACTAGCGGGAGCTTTAGTGAGCAGTTCTTC

D: NA
V: TRBV4-1
length: 14
J: TRBJ2-7
size: NA
CDR3: CASSQTGRVEEQYF
DNA: TGCGCCAGCAGCCAAACAGGCAGGGTGGAGGAGCAGTACTTC

D: NA
V: TRBV9
length: 16
J: TRBJ1-2
size: NA
CDR3: CASSVPRGSRVGRYTF
DNA: TGTGCCAGCAGCGTACCAAGGGGCAGTAGAGTGGGTCGCTACACCTTC

D: NA
V: TRBV18
length: 14
J: TRBJ2-5
size: few
CDR3: CASSPLDGEETQYF
DNA: TGTGCCAGCTCACCACTTGACGGGGAAGAGACCCAGTACTTC

D: NA
V: TRBV2
length: 14
J: TRBJ1-2
size: few
CDR3: CASRETGAGDGYTF
DNA: TGTGCCAGCAGAGAAACTGGGGCAGGGGATGGCTACACCTTC

D: NA
V: TRBV28
length: 12
J: TRBJ2-3
size: NA
CDR3: CALGGSTDTQYF
DNA: TGTGCCCTCGGTGGTAGCACAGATACGCAGTATTTT

D: NA
V: TRBV18
length: 15
J: TRBJ2-1
size: NA
CDR3: CASSPDGFSYNEQFF
DNA: TGTGCCAGCTCGCCCGATGGGTTCTCCTACAATGAGCAGTTCTTC

D: NA
V: TRBV4-3
length: 14
J: TRBJ2-4
size: many
CDR3: CASSHLRQENIQYF
DNA: TGCGCCAGCAGCCACCTTAGACAGGAAAACATTCAGTACTTC

D: TRBD2
V: TRBV19
length: 13
J: TRBJ2-1
size: few
CDR3: CAGGTRDASEQFF
DNA: TGTGCCGGCGGGACTAGGGATGCTAGTGAGCAGTTCTTC

D: TRBD1
V: TRBV6-1
length: 14
J: TRBJ2-5
size: NA
CDR3: CASSGQGVTETQYF
DNA: TGTGCCAGCAGTGGACAGGGGGTAACTGAGACCCAGTACTTC

D: NA
V: TRBV5-4
length: 13
J: TRBJ1-2
size: few
CDR3: CASSVNRNYGYTF
DNA: TGTGCCAGCAGCGTAAACAGAAACTATGGCTACACCTTC

D: NA
V: TRBV19
length: 15
J: TRBJ1-1
size: few
CDR3: CASSINNRKGTEAFF
DNA: TGTGCCAGTAGTATAAACAACCGTAAAGGCACTGAAGCTTTCTTT

D: NA
V: TRBV7-2
length: 16
J: TRBJ2-1
size: few
CDR3: CASSLVALASYNEQFF
DNA: TGTGCCAGCAGCTTAGTAGCGCTAGCCTCCTACAATGAGCAGTTCTTC

D: NA
V: TRBV28
length: 16
J: TRBJ2-2
size: NA
CDR3: CASSLNLVMNTGELFF
DNA: TGTGCCAGCAGTCTAAATCTAGTCATGAACACCGGGGAGCTGTTTTTT

D: TRBD1
V: TRBV19
length: 16
J: TRBJ1-1
size: once
CDR3: CASRDRRQGPNTEAFF
DNA: TGTGCCAGTAGGGACCGGCGACAGGGGCCGAACACTGAAGCTTTCTTT

D: NA
V: TRBV9
length: 16
J: TRBJ2-7
size: NA
CDR3: CASSPYGWEVGNEQYF
DNA: TGTGCCAGCAGCCCGTATGGTTGGGAGGTAGGGAACGAGCAGTACTTC